A selection of T cell receptor beta chains follows, all from one sample in a study of CD8 T cells in Susac syndrome. Each CDR3 protein is one row after TCRdb ran MiXCR on the immunoSEQ multiplex PCR reads. This sample has 95,000 to 150,000 distinct CDR3 sequences, with over 90% found just once. Sequenced material: CD4+ T cells from PBMCs. The receptors originated from a human donor with Susac syndrome. The CDR3 runs from the conserved cysteine through the conserved F or W. D genes are given only for firm matches. Not every row has a clone size; where given, it reads once, few, many or a size class.

d_gene | j_gene | v_gene | abundance | CDR3nt | CDR3aa
TRBD2 | TRBJ2-7 | TRBV20-1 | once | TGCAGTGCTAGAGGTCCAGGCTCTAGCGGGAGGCCTAGCTCCTACGAGCAGTACTTC | CSARGPGSSGRPSSYEQYF
. | TRBJ2-1 | TRBV7-2 | . | TGTGCCAGCAGAACAAAACCCCCCGGTGAAAGCTCCTACAATGAGCAGTTCTTC | CASRTKPPGESSYNEQFF
. | TRBJ2-1 | TRBV15 | . | TGTGCCACCAGCAGAGATTTGAATGAGCAGTTCTTC | CATSRDLNEQFF
. | TRBJ1-5 | TRBV6-6 | once | TGTGCCAGCAGTTTAGGGAGGGATCTCAATCAGCCCCAGCATTTT | CASSLGRDLNQPQHF
. | TRBJ1-5 | TRBV24-1 | . | TGTGCCACCAGTGATCCCACCGGACCGGAGGCCCAGCATTTT | CATSDPTGPEAQHF
. | TRBJ1-2 | TRBV7-9 | once | TGTGCCAGCAGCTTAGGAGGACAGAGCTATGGCTACACCTTC | CASSLGGQSYGYTF
TRBD2 | TRBJ2-4 | TRBV19 | . | TGTGCCAGTAGTATAATACCGGCGGGAGGACCCCCAGACATTCAGTACTTC | CASSIIPAGGPPDIQYF
TRBD2 | TRBJ2-3 | TRBV20-1 | . | TGCAGTGCTAGCCCGGGACTAGGGGGAAATACGCAGTATTTT | CSASPGLGGNTQYF
. | TRBJ2-5 | TRBV5-1 | . | TGCGCCAGCAGCTCCCAGCGGTCCGAAGAGACCCAGTACTTC | CASSSQRSEETQYF
. | TRBJ2-4 | TRBV4-3 | . | TGCGCCAGCAGCCAAGAGGCGGAGCGGAACAAAAACATTCAGTACTTC | CASSQEAERNKNIQYF
TRBD1 | TRBJ2-1 | TRBV11-1 | . | TGTGCCAGCAGCATACCCGGGACAGGGGGTAATGAGCAGTTCTTC | CASSIPGTGGNEQFF
. | TRBJ2-1 | TRBV7-9 | . | TGTGCCAGCAGCATACAGGGTGGGGGGTTCTTC | CASSIQGGGFF
TRBD1 | TRBJ1-2 | TRBV7-2 | . | TGTGCCAGCAGCTCGGGGACAGGGCAAAATGGCTACACCTTC | CASSSGTGQNGYTF
TRBD1 | TRBJ2-7 | TRBV7-2 | . | TGTGCCAGCAGCTTAGACAGGGGTCTCTACGAGCAGTACTTC | CASSLDRGLYEQYF
. | TRBJ1-1 | TRBV18 | . | TGTGCCAGCTCACGATCGGACACCCGGGAAGCTTTCTTT | CASSRSDTREAFF
. | TRBJ2-5 | TRBV2 | once | TGTGCCAGCAGGAGTACCTCATCTGGAGAGACCCAGTACTTC | CASRSTSSGETQYF
. | TRBJ1-1 | TRBV3-1 | . | TGTGCCAGCAGCCAAGATCGCAGAAGGGCTGAAGCTTTCTTT | CASSQDRRRAEAFF
. | TRBJ2-1 | TRBV6-5 | . | TGTGCCAGCAGTTACTCGGGGGCGGGGGAGGGAATCCATGAGCAGTTCTTC | CASSYSGAGEGIHEQFF
TRBD2 | TRBJ2-7 | TRBV20-1 | . | TGCAGTGCCTGGGGGGGGAGCTCCTACGAGCAGTACTTC | CSAWGGSSYEQYF
TRBD2 | TRBJ2-1 | TRBV15 | . | TGTGCCACCAGCCGACTAGCCCATGAGCAGTTCTTC | CATSRLAHEQFF
. | TRBJ2-1 | TRBV7-2 | . | TGTGCCAGCAGCTTAGAGAAGGCCGCCTACAATGAGCAGTTCTTC | CASSLEKAAYNEQFF
TRBD1 | TRBJ1-2 | TRBV5-1 | . | TGCGCCAGCAGCCCAGGGGGCCCTAACTATGGCTACACCTTC | CASSPGGPNYGYTF
. | TRBJ2-2 | TRBV7-2 | . | TGTGCCAGCAGCTTAGGAGGGGCCACCGGGGAGCTGTTTTTT | CASSLGGATGELFF
TRBD2 | TRBJ2-7 | TRBV5-1 | . | TGCGCCAGCAGCTTGGGTCTAGCGGGACCTGGATACGAGCAGTACTTC | CASSLGLAGPGYEQYF
. | TRBJ2-7 | TRBV30 | . | TGTGCCTGGAGGCAACAACGGTTAGGCGAGCAGTACTTC | CAWRQQRLGEQYF
. | TRBJ2-2 | TRBV20-1 | once | TGCAGTGCTAGAGATCTAGCGGTAGGGGGTCCCGGGGAGCTGTTTTTT | CSARDLAVGGPGELFF
. | TRBJ2-3 | TRBV20-1 | . | TGCAGTGCTAGTCTAGCGCTAAGCACAGATACGCAGTATTTT | CSASLALSTDTQYF
. | TRBJ1-3 | TRBV12-3/TRBV12-4 | . | TGTGCCAGCAGACTGAGGGGGGGCGGCGGAAACACCATATATTTT | CASRLRGGGGNTIYF
. | TRBJ2-7 | TRBV7-6 | . | TGTGCCAGCAGCTTCCGGTTTGGGGAGATCTACGAGCAGTACTTC | CASSFRFGEIYEQYF
TRBD1 | TRBJ2-7 | TRBV30 | few | TGTGCCTGGCGACAAAACAGGGGCGGCAGCGAGCAGTACTTC | CAWRQNRGGSEQYF
. | TRBJ2-3 | TRBV9 | . | TGTGCCAGCAGCCATGGAGGCGGTAGCACAGATACGCAGTATTTT | CASSHGGGSTDTQYF
. | TRBJ1-3 | TRBV29-1 | . | TGCAGCACCCTGGAGGGCTCTGGAAACACCATATATTTT | CSTLEGSGNTIYF
TRBD1 | TRBJ2-7 | TRBV7-9 | . | TGTGCCAGCAGCTTCTCCGGGACAGGCGTTCTAGAGCAGTACTTC | CASSFSGTGVLEQYF
. | TRBJ1-2 | TRBV11-2 | . | TGTGCCAGCAGCTTAGTATCAGTAAACTATGGCTACACCTTC | CASSLVSVNYGYTF
. | TRBJ1-2 | TRBV20-1 | . | TGCAGTGCTACGGGCACCTATGGCTACACCTTC | CSATGTYGYTF
. | TRBJ2-7 | TRBV28 | . | TGTGCCAGCAGTTTAGGTTCGCAGCGGGCTTACGAGCAGTACTTC | CASSLGSQRAYEQYF
. | TRBJ1-2 | TRBV5-1 | . | TGCGCCAGCAGCTTGTTCGGGGGTTTAGAGGATGGCTACACCTTC | CASSLFGGLEDGYTF
TRBD1 | TRBJ2-7 | TRBV30 | few | TGTGCCTGCTTCCCCCGGGACAGCTCCTACGAGCAGTACTTC | CACFPRDSSYEQYF
. | TRBJ2-2 | TRBV23-1 | . | TGCGCCAGCGGCACAAACGGGGAGCTGTTTTTT | CASGTNGELFF
. | TRBJ1-1 | TRBV3-1 | . | TGTGCCAGCAGCCAAGCCGCCGGGGGAGGATTGAACACTGAAGCTTTCTTT | CASSQAAGGGLNTEAFF
. | TRBJ2-2 | TRBV30 | once | TGTGCCTGGAGTGGTAGAAACACCGGGGAGCTGTTTTTT | CAWSGRNTGELFF
TRBD2 | TRBJ2-1 | TRBV5-4 | . | TGTGCCAGCAGCTTATTATCGACTAGCCGGAGCTACAATGAGCAGTTCTTC | CASSLLSTSRSYNEQFF
TRBD2 | TRBJ2-2 | TRBV28 | . | TGTGCCAGCAGTTCTCTACTAGCGGGAGGTATCGGGGAGCTGTTTTTT | CASSSLLAGGIGELFF
. | TRBJ1-1 | TRBV12-3/TRBV12-4 | . | TGTGCCAGCAGAGTTCGGGACTCCACTGAAGCTTTCTTT | CASRVRDSTEAFF
TRBD2 | TRBJ2-7 | TRBV6-5 | few | TGTGCCAGCAGTTCCCCGGGACTAGCGGGGTACGAGCAGTACTTC | CASSSPGLAGYEQYF
. | TRBJ2-1 | TRBV20-1 | . | TGCAGTGCTAGGGGGGTCAATGAGCAGTTCTTC | CSARGVNEQFF
. | TRBJ2-1 | TRBV24-1 | once | TGTGCCACCAGTGACCCGCGAGGAACCAATGAGCAGTTCTTC | CATSDPRGTNEQFF
. | TRBJ1-5 | TRBV5-6 | . | TGTGCCAGCAGCACCCGATCCGGTCAGCCCCAGCATTTT | CASSTRSGQPQHF
. | TRBJ2-2 | TRBV7-2 | . | TGTGCCAGCAGCTTATCCAGGGACACCGGGGAGCTGTTTTTT | CASSLSRDTGELFF
. | TRBJ2-5 | TRBV20-1 | . | TGCAGTGCCCAAGGGGTAGGGGAGACCCAGTACTTC | CSAQGVGETQYF
. | TRBJ2-3 | TRBV7-6 | . | TGTGCCAGCAGCCCGCTCGATAGCGGCACAGATACGCAGTATTTT | CASSPLDSGTDTQYF
TRBD1 | TRBJ2-3 | TRBV28 | . | TGTGCCAGCAGTTCCAGAAAACAGGGGGATACGCAGTATTTT | CASSSRKQGDTQYF
. | TRBJ1-2 | TRBV12-3/TRBV12-4 | . | TGTGCCAGCAGTTCGGACGGCCACTATGGCTACACCTTC | CASSSDGHYGYTF
TRBD2 | TRBJ2-1 | TRBV12-3/TRBV12-4 | . | TGTGCCAGCATGCTAGCGGCCTACAATGAGCAGTTCTTC | CASMLAAYNEQFF
TRBD2 | TRBJ2-1 | TRBV20-1 | . | TGCAGTGCTAGTTCTGGGACTAGCGGGTCCAATGAGCAGTTCTTC | CSASSGTSGSNEQFF
. | TRBJ2-1 | TRBV6-5 | . | TGTGCCAGCAGTTACAGGGGAAATGAGCAGTTCTTC | CASSYRGNEQFF
. | TRBJ2-2 | TRBV6-5 | . | TGTGCCAGCCGAGCGCGTCCGAACACCGGGGAGCTGTTTTTT | CASRARPNTGELFF